This TCR beta chain was profiled in a study of blood T cell repertoires in COVID-19. Study in general: The study drew acute and convalescent COVID-19 samples from the United States, Italy and Spain. Nucleic acid was either cDNA or gDNA, and it came from T cells, B-cell-depleted T cells, or PBMCs.

How the authors handled the data: Estimated nucleated cell counts came from reference gene primer amplification. Produced via immunoSEQ multiplex PCR; TCRdb's table is partial and in-frame only. V, J and clone size are those of that table, while D and trimming were read from the DNA. The table lists 150,000 to 200,000 clones, 65% to 85% of them singletons. From germline, CDR1 is MNHNY and CDR2 SVGAGI (reference sequence). V was trimmed by 10 bases and J by 2 bases, leaving 9 bases between them. The CDR3 length is 12 residues. The receptor was derived from a woman aged 55-70 years with acute or convalescent COVID-19. This chain connects TRBV6-6 to TRBJ1-5, with D possibly matching TRBD1 (5 bases). Sequenced: peripheral blood. CDR3 bases: TGTGCCACGGGGGGGGGCAATCAGCCCCAGCATTTT. This codes for CATGGGNQPQHF.